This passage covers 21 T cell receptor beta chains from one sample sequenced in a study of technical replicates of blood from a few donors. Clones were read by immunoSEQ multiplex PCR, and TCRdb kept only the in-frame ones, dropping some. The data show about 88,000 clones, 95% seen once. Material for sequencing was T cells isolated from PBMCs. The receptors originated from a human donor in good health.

CDR3 sequence (DNA): TGTGCCAGTATTGACGGGGCTAGCGGGAGGGATCAGCAGTTCTTC. Protein product: CASIDGASGRDQQFF. This chain joins TRBV19 and TRBJ2-1, with 12 bases fitting TRBD2. Trimming took 7 bases from V and 11 from J; bases not matched to a gene: 12. This CDR3 comprises 15 residues. CDR1 LNHDA and CDR2 SQIVND come from the germline V gene (reference sequence).

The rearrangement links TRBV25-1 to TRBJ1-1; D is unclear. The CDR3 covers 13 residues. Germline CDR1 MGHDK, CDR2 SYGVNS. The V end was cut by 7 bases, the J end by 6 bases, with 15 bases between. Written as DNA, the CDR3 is TGTGCCAGCAAGCTCCGTCCCGGGGCTGAAGCTTTCTTT. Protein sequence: CASKLRPGAEAFF.

The DNA for the CDR3 is TGTGCCAGCAGTTCTATCTACGAGCAGTACTTC. It translates to CASSSIYEQYF. The chain is built from TRBV6-6 and TRBJ2-7; D is uncertain. The V gene lost 4 bases and the J gene lost 3 bases, with 4 bases spanning the gap. Germline V gives CDR1 MNHNY, CDR2 SVGAGI (reference sequence). CDR3 length equals 11 residues.

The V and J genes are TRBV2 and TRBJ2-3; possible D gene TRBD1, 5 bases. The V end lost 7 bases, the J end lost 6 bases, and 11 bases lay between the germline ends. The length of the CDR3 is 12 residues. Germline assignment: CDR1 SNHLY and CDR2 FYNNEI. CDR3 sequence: CASIGDGDTQYF. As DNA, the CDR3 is TGTGCCAGCATAGGGGATGGGGATACGCAGTATTTT.

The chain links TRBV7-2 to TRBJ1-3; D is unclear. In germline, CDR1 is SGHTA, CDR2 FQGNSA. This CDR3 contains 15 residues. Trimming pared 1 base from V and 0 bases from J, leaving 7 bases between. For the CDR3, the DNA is TGTGCCAGCAGCTTAGGTCCTAGCTCTGGAAACACCATATATTTT. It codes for CASSLGPSSGNTIYF. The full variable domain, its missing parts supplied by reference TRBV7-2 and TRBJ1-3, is GAGVSQSPSNKVTEKGKDVELRCDPISGHTALYWYRQSLGQGLEFLIYFQGNSAPDKSGLPSDRFSAERTGGSVSTLTIQRTQQEDSAVYLCASSLGPSSGNTIYFGEGSWLTVV.

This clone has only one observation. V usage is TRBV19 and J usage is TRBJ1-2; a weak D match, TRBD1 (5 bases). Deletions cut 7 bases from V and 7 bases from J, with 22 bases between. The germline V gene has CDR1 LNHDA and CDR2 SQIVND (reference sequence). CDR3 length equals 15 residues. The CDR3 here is CASICPADKIIGYTF. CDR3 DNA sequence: TGTGCCAGTATTTGTCCCGCGGACAAGATCATTGGCTACACCTTC.

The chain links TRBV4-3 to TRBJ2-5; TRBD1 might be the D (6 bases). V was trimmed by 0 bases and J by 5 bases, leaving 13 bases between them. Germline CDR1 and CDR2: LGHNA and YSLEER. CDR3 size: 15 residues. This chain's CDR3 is CASSQDTRGLETQYF. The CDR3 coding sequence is TGCGCCAGCAGCCAAGATACGAGGGGGTTGGAGACCCAGTACTTC.

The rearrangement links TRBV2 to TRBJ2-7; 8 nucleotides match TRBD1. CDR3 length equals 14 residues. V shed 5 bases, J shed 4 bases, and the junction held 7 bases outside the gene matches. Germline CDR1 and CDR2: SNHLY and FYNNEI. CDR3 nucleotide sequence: TGTGCCAGCAGTACCGGGACAGGACCGTACGAGCAGTACTTC. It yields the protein CASSTGTGPYEQYF.

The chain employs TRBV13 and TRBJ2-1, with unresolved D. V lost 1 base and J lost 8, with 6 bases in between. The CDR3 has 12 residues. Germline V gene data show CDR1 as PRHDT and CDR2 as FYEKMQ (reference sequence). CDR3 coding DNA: TGTGCCAGCAGCTTAGTTCGGGATGAGCAGTTCTTC. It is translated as CASSLVRDEQFF.

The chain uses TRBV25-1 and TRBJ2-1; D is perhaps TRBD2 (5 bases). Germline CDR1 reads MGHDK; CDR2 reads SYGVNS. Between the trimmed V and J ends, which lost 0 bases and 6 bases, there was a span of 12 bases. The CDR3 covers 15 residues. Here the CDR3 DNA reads TGTGCCAGCAGTGAATACTCCGTAGCGACCAATGAGCAGTTCTTC. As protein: CASSEYSVATNEQFF.

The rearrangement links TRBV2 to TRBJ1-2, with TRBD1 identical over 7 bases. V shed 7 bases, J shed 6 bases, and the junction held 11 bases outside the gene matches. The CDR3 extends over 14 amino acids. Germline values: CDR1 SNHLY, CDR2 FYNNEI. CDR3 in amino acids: CASMREQTGNGYTF. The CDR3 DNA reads TGTGCCAGCATGAGGGAGCAGACAGGGAATGGCTACACCTTC.

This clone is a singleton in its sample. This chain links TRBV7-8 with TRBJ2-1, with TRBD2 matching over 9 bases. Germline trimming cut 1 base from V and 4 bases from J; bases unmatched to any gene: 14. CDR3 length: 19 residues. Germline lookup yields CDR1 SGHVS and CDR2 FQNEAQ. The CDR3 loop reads CASSLGSVVLAGYYNEQFF. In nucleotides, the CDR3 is TGTGCCAGCAGCTTAGGGAGTGTCGTCCTAGCGGGATATTACAATGAGCAGTTCTTC.

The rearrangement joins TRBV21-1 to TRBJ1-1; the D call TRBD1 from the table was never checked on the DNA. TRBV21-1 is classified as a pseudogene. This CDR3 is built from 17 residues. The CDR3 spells CASSPRDRGSMNTEAFF. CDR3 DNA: TGTGCCAGCAGCCCCCGGGACAGGGGCTCCATGAACACTGAAGCTTTCTTT.

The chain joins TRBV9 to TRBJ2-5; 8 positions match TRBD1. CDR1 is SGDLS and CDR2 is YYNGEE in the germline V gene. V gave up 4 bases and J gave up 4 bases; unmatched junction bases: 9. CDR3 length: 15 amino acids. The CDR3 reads CASSPRTGNGETQYF. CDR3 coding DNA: TGTGCCAGCAGCCCACGGACAGGGAATGGAGAGACCCAGTACTTC.

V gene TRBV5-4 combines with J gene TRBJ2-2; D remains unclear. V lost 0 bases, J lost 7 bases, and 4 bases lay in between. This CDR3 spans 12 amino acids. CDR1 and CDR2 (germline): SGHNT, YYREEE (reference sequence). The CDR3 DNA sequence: TGTGCCAGCAGCTTGGCGGTCGGGGAGCTGTTTTTT. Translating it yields CASSLAVGELFF.

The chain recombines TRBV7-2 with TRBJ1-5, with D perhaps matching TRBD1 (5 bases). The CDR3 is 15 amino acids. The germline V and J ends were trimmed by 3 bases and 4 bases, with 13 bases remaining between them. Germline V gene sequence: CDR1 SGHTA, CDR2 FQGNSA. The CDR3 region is CASSLGGVLNQPQHF. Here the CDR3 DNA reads TGTGCCAGCAGCTTGGGAGGGGTACTTAATCAGCCCCAGCATTTT.

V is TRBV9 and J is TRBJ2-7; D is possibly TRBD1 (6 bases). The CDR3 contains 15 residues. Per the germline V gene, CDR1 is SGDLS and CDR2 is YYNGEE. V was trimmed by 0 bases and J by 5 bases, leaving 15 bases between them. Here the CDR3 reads CASSVGGHPLNEQYF. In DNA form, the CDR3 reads TGTGCCAGCAGCGTAGGGGGACATCCCTTAAACGAGCAGTACTTC.

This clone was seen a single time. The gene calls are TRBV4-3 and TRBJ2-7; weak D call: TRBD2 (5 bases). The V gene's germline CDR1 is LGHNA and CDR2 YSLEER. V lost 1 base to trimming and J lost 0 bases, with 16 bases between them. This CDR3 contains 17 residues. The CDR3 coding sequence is TGCGCCAGCAGCCAAGTCGGGGAAGGACTCACCTCCTACGAGCAGTACTTC. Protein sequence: CASSQVGEGLTSYEQYF.

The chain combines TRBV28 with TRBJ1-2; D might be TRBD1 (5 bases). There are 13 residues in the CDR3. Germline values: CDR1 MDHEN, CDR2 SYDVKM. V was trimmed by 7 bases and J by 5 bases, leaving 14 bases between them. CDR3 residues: CASTALGPYGYTF. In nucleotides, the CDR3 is TGTGCCAGCACGGCTCTGGGGCCTTATGGCTACACCTTC.

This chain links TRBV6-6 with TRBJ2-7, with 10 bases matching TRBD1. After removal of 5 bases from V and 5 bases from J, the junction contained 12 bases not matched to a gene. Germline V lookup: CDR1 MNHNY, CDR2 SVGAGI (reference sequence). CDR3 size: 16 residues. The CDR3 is CASSRKPGQGTNEQYF. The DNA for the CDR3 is TGTGCCAGCAGTCGCAAACCGGGACAGGGGACTAACGAGCAGTACTTC.

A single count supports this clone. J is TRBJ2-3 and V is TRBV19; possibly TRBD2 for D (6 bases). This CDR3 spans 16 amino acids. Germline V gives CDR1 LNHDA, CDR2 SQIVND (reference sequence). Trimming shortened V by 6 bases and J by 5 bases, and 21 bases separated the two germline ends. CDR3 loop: CASRGKGWREGDTQYF. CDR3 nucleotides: TGTGCCAGTAGAGGGAAAGGATGGCGGGAAGGAGATACGCAGTATTTT.